This is a list of T cell receptor beta chains from one sample in a study of T cell repertoires and HLA-DP antigens. No antigen is known for these receptors. The table came from immunoSEQ multiplex PCR; TCRdb's copy has only in-frame clones and leaves some out. The data show approximately 89,000 clones, with around nine tenths seen just once and roughly 1.5% held by the top ten. The sample taken for sequencing was CD4+ T cells from PBMCs. Receptors were obtained from a man aged 45-65 years in good health and CMV-seronegative. The CDR3 runs from the conserved cysteine through the conserved F or W. Fields, in order: J gene, clone size, D gene, V gene, CDR3 DNA, CDR3 protein. The D gene is left open where the match is weak. Size tells how often a clone was seen (once, few, many) or the class of an expanded clone, and some rows leave it out.

>TRBJ2-1|-|TRBD2|TRBV5-1
TGCGCCAGCAATGTCGCGGCGGGAGGGGGGAATGAGCAGTTCTTC
CASNVAAGGGNEQFF
>TRBJ2-7|once|-|TRBV10-2
TGCGCCAGCAGTATACAGGGAGCAGGCTACGAGCAGTACTTC
CASSIQGAGYEQYF
>TRBJ2-7|-|TRBD1|TRBV27
TGTGCCAGCAGTCCATCCAGGGGGCCCTACGAGCAGTACTTC
CASSPSRGPYEQYF
>TRBJ2-3|-|-|TRBV5-4
TGTGCCAGCAGCTTCAAAGCTAGCACAGATACGCAGTATTTT
CASSFKASTDTQYF
>TRBJ2-7|-|-|TRBV11-2
TGTGCCAGCAGCCCAAGGCCGGGGCCGATCTCCTACGAGCAGTACTTC
CASSPRPGPISYEQYF
>TRBJ2-4|once|-|TRBV4-1
TGCGCCAGCAGCCAAGATGGGAACATTCAGTACTTC
CASSQDGNIQYF
>TRBJ2-5|-|TRBD1|TRBV7-2
TGTGCCAGCAGCCCCGGGACAGGGGGAGAGACCCAGTACTTC
CASSPGTGGETQYF
>TRBJ1-5|once|TRBD1|TRBV7-9
TGTGCCAGCAGCCCAGACAGGGCGGGCAATCAGCCCCAGCATTTT
CASSPDRAGNQPQHF
>TRBJ1-5|-|-|TRBV5-1
TGCGCCAGCAGCCAACAGGGCGGCAATCAGCCCCAGCATTTT
CASSQQGGNQPQHF
>TRBJ2-2|once|-|TRBV5-1
TGCGCCAGCAGTGACTTCGCGAACACCGGGGAGCTGTTTTTT
CASSDFANTGELFF
>TRBJ2-3|-|TRBD2|TRBV5-8
TGTGCCAGCAGCCTCCCCCTTGCGGGGAGGGGCACAGATACGCAGTATTTT
CASSLPLAGRGTDTQYF
>TRBJ2-1|-|TRBD2|TRBV30
TGTGCCTGGAGTCCTGGTGGACTAGCAGCCTACAATGAGCAGTTCTTC
CAWSPGGLAAYNEQFF
>TRBJ1-2|-|TRBD1|TRBV5-8
TGTGCCAGCAGCTTGGCCCATAGAACAGGGGTCTATGGCTACACCTTC
CASSLAHRTGVYGYTF
>TRBJ1-2|once|TRBD1|TRBV6-5
TGTGCCAGCAGTCGACAGGGTCTGAATGGCTACACCTTC
CASSRQGLNGYTF
>TRBJ2-3|-|TRBD1|TRBV7-9
TGTGCCAGCAGCCCAGGGGGAAGGACGATTAGCACAGATACGCAGTATTTT
CASSPGGRTISTDTQYF
>TRBJ2-1|once|-|TRBV7-6
TGTGCCAGCAGCCTGATGGCGGATACCTACAATGAGCAGTTCTTC
CASSLMADTYNEQFF
>TRBJ2-3|-|-|TRBV9
TGTGCCAGCAGCGCGGACCCACGCACAGATACGCAGTATTTT
CASSADPRTDTQYF
>TRBJ2-7|medium-sized|-|TRBV29-1
TGCAGCGCGACCTGGACAGAACACTACGAGCAGTACTTC
CSATWTEHYEQYF
>TRBJ1-4|-|TRBD1|TRBV19
TGTGCCAGTGGACAGGGAGATCGGGAAAAACTGTTTTTT
CASGQGDREKLFF